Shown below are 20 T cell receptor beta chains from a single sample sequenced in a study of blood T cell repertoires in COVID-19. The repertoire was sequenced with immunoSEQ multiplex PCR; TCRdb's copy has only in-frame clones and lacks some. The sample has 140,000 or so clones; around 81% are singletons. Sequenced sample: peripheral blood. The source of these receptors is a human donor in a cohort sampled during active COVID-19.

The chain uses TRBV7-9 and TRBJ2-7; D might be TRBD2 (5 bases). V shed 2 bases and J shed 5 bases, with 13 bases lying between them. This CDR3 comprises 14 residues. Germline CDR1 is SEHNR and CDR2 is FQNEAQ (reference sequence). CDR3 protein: CASSLFEGVHEQYF. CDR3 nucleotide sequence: TGTGCCAGCAGCTTATTTGAGGGTGTCCACGAGCAGTACTTC.

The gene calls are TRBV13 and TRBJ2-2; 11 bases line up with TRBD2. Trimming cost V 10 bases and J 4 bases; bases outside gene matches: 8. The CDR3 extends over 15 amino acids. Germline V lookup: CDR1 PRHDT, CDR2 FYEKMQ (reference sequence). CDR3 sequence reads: CANRRTSGFTGELFF. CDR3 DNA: TGTGCCAACAGGCGGACTAGCGGGTTCACCGGGGAGCTGTTTTTT. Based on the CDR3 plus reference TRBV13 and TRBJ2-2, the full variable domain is AAGVIQSPRHLIKEKRETATLKCYPIPRHDTVYWYQQGPGQDPQFLISFYEKMQSDKGSIPDRFSAQQFSDYHSELNMSSLELGDSALYFCANRRTSGFTGELFFGEGSRLTVL.

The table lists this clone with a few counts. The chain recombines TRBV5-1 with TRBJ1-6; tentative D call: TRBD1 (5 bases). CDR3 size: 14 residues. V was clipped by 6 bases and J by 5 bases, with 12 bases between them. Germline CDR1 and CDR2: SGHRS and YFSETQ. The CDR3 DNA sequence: TGCGCCAGCAAATCTACAGGAGATAATTCACCCCTCCACTTT. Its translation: CASKSTGDNSPLHF. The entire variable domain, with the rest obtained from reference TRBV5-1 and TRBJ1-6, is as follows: KAGVTQTPRYLIKTRGQQVTLSCSPISGHRSVSWYQQTPGQGLQFLFEYFSETQRNKGNFPGRFSGRQFSNSRSEMNVSTLELGDSALYLCASKSTGDNSPLHFGNGTRLTVT.

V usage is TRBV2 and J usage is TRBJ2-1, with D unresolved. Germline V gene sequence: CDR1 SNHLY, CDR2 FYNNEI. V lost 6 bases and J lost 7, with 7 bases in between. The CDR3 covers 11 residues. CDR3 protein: CASSVRNEQFF. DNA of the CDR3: TGTGCCAGCAGCGTTAGAAATGAGCAGTTCTTC.

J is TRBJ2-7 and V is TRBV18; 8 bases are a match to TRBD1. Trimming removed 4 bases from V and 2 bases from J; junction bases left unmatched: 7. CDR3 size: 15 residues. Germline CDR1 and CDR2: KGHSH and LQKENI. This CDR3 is CASSRPTGEAYEQYF. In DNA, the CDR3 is TGTGCCAGCTCACGACCGACAGGGGAAGCCTACGAGCAGTACTTC.

The CDR3 DNA follows: TGTGCCAGCAGCTTTTCCTTGAACACTGAAGCTTTCTTT. It codes for CASSFSLNTEAFF. The rearrangement uses TRBV5-4 and TRBJ1-1; D call uncertain. Per the germline V gene, CDR1 is SGHNT and CDR2 is YYREEE (reference sequence). V was shortened by 2 bases and J by 0 bases, with 5 bases between the two germline ends. The CDR3 has 13 amino acids.

CDR3 amino acids: CASSSGTTNEKLFF. CDR3 bases: TGCGCCAGCAGCTCCGGGACAACTAATGAAAAACTGTTTTTT. The chain uses TRBV5-1 and TRBJ1-4, with D unclear. The CDR3 sequence is 14 residues long. Germline V gives CDR1 SGHRS, CDR2 YFSETQ. V lost 3 bases to trimming and J lost 0 bases, with 6 bases between them.

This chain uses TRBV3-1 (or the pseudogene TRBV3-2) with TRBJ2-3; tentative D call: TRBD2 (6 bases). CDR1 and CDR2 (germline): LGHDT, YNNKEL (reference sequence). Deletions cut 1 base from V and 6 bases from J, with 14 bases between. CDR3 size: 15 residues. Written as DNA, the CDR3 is TGTGCCAGCAGCCAAGTGACCGGGGGTGGTGATACGCAGTATTTT. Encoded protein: CASSQVTGGGDTQYF.

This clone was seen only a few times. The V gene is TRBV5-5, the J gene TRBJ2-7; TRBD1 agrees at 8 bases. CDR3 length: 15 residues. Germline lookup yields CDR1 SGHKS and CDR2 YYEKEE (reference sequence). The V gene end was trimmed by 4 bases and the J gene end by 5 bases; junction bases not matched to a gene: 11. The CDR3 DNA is TGTGCCAGCAGCATCAACCCGGACAGGGACCACGAGCAGTACTTC. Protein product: CASSINPDRDHEQYF.

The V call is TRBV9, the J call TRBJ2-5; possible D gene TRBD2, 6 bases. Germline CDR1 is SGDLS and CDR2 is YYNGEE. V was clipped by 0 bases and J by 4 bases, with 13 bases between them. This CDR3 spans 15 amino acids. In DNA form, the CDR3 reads TGTGCCAGCAGCGTAGCCACGGGACTGCTAGAGACCCAGTACTTC. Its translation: CASSVATGLLETQYF.

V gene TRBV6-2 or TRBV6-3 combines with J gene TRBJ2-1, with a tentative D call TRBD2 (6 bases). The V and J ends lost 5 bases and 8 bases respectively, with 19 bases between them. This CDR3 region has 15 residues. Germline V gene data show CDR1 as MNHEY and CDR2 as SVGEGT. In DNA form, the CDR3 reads TGTGCCAGCAGTACCGGACTACAATCCTTCCATGAGCAGTTCTTC. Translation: CASSTGLQSFHEQFF.

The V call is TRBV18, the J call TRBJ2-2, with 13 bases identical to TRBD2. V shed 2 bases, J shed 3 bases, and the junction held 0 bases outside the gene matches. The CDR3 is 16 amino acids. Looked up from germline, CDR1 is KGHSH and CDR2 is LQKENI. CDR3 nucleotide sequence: TGTGCCAGCTCACCAGGACTAGCGGGAGACACCGGGGAGCTGTTTTTT. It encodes CASSPGLAGDTGELFF.

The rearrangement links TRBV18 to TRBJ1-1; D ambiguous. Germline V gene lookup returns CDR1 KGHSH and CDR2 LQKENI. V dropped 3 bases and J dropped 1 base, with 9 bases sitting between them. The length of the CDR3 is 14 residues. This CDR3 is CASSPSSENTEAFF. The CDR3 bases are TGTGCCAGCTCACCGTCATCAGAGAACACTGAAGCTTTCTTT.

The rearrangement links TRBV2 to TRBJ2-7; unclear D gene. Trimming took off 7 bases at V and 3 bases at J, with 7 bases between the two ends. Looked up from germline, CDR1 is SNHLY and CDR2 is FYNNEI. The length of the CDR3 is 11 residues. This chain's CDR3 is CASNGDYEQYF. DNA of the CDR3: TGTGCCAGCAACGGAGACTACGAGCAGTACTTC.

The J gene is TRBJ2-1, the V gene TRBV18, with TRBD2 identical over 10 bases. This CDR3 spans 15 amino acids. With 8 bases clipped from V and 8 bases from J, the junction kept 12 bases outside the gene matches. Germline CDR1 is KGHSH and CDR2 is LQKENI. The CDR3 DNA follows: TGTGCCAGCACCTCTCTAGCGGGAGTTAGTGATGAGCAGTTCTTC. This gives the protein CASTSLAGVSDEQFF. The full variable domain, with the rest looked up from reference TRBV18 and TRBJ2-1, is NAGVMQNPRHLVRRRGQEARLRCSPMKGHSHVYWYRQLPEEGLKFMVYLQKENIIDESGMPKERFSAEFPKEGPSILRIQQVVRGDSAAYFCASTSLAGVSDEQFFGPGTRLTVL.

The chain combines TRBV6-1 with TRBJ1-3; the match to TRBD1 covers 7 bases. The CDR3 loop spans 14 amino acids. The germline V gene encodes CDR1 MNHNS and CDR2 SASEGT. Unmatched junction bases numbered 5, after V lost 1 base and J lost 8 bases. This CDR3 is CASSEGGQLYTIYF. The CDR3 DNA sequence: TGTGCCAGCAGTGAAGGGGGACAGCTTTACACCATATATTTT.

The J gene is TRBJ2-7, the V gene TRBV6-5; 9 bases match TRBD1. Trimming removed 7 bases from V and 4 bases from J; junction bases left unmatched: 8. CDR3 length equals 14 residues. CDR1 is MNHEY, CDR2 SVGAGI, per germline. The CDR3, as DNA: TGTGCCAGCAAACCGGGACAGGGTTTATACGAGCAGTACTTC. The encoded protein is CASKPGQGLYEQYF.

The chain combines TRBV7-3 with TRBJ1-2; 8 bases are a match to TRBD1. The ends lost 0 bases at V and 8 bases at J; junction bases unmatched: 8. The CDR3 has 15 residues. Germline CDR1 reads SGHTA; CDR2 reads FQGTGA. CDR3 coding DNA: TGTGCCAGCAGCTTAACCCACGGACAGGGTTACGGCTACACCTTC. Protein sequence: CASSLTHGQGYGYTF.

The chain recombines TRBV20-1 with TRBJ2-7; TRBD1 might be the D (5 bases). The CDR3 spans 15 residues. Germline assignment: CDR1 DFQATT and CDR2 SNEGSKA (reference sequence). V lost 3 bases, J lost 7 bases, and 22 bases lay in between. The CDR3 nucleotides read TGCAGTGCTAGTGGTGGGGCCGGTTCTACGGCGGAGCAGTACTTC. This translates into CSASGGAGSTAEQYF.

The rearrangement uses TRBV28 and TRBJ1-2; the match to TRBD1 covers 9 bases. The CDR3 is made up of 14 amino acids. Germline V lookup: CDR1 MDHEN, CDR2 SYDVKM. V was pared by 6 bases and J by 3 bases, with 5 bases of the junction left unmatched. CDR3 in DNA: TGTGCCAGCAGACCAACAGGGGGCGACTATGGCTACACCTTC. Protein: CASRPTGGDYGYTF.